This T cell receptor (beta chain) was captured in a study of blood T cell repertoires in COVID-19. For the study at large: There were acute and convalescent COVID-19 samples, and they came from the United States, Italy and Spain. The analysed material was cDNA or gDNA that came from T cells, B-cell-depleted T cells, or PBMCs.

Germline V CDR1 and CDR2: SGHRS, YFSETQ. V lost 6 bases and J lost 3, with 15 bases in between. The CDR3 spans 14 residues. As handled by the study authors: Using reference gene primer amplification, nucleated cell counts were estimated. TCRdb keeps only in-frame clones here, not all; method: immunoSEQ multiplex PCR. For V, J and clone size, that table is used; D and trimming come from the DNA. Altogether around 100,000 clones are present, under 90% being singletons, with the ten largest covering 24%. V and J are TRBV5-1 and TRBJ1-1; possible D gene TRBD1, 6 bases. This TCR came from a human donor in a cohort sampled during active COVID-19. The source material was peripheral blood. This CDR3 reads CASITGPGDTEAFF. The CDR3, as DNA: TGCGCCAGCATCACAGGGCCCGGGGACACTGAAGCTTTCTTT.